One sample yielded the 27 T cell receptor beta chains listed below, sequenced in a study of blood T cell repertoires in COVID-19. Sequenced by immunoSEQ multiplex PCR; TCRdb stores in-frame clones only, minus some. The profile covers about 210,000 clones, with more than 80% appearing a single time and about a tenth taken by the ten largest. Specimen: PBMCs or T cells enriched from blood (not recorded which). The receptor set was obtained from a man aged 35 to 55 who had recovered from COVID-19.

The CDR3 DNA is TGTGCCATCTCAGGGGGCCTGGATGGCTACACCTTC. Translation: CAISGGLDGYTF. The chain joins TRBV10-3 to TRBJ1-2, with TRBD1 matching over 8 bases. Germline trimming cut 8 bases from V and 6 bases from J; bases unmatched to any gene: 5. The CDR3 runs to 12 residues. CDR1 is ENHRY and CDR2 is SYGVKD in the germline V gene.

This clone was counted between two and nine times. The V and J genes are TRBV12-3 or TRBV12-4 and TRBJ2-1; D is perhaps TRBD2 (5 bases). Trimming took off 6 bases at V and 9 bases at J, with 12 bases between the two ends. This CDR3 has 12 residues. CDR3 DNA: TGTGCCAGCAGCCACGGGATCATTGAGCAGTTCTTC. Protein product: CASSHGIIEQFF.

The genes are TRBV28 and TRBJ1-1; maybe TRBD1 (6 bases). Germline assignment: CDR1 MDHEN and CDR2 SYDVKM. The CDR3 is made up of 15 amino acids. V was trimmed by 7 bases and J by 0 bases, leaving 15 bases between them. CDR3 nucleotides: TGTGCCAGCATCCCCATGGGGGCGGTGAACACTGAAGCTTTCTTT. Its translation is CASIPMGAVNTEAFF.

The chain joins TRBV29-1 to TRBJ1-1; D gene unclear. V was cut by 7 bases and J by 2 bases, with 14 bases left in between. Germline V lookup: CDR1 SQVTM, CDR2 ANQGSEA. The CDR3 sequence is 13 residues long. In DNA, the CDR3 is TGCAGCGCTGGGCTCCGGAAAAACACTGAAGCTTTCTTT. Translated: CSAGLRKNTEAFF.

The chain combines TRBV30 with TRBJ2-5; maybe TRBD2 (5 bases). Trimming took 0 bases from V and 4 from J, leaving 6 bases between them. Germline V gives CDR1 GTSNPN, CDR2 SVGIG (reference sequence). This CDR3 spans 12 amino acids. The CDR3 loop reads CAWSVLGETQYF. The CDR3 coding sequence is TGTGCCTGGAGTGTACTAGGAGAGACCCAGTACTTC.

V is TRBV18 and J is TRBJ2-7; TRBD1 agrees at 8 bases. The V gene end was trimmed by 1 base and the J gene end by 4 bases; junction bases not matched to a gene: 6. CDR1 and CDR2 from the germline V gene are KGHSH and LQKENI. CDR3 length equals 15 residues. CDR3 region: CASSPRDRISYEQYF. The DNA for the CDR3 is TGTGCCAGCTCACCACGGGACAGGATTTCATACGAGCAGTACTTC.

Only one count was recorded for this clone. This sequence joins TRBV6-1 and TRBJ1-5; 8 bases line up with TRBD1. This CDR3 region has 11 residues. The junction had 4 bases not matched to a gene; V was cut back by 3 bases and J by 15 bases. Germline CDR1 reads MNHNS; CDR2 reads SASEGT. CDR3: CASSDAGTGHF. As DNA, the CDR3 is TGTGCCAGCAGTGACGCCGGGACAGGGCATTTT.

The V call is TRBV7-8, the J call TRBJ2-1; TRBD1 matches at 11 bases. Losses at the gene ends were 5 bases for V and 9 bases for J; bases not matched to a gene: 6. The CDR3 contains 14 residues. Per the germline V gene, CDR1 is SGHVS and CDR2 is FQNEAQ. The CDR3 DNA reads TGTGCCAGCAGCACCCGGACAGGGGGCGGTGAGCAGTTCTTC. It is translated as CASSTRTGGGEQFF.

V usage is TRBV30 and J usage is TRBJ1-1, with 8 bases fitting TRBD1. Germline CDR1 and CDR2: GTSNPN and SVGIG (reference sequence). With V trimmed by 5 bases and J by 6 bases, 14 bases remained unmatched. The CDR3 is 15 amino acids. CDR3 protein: CAWSRYGQGLAEAFF. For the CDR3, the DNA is TGTGCCTGGTCTAGGTACGGACAGGGTTTGGCTGAAGCTTTCTTT.

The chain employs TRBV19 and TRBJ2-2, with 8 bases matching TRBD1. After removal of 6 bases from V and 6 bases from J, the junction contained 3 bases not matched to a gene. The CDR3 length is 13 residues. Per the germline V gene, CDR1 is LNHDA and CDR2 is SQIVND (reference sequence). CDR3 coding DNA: TGTGCCAGTAGAGAACAGGGGGCCGGGGAGCTGTTTTTT. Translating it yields CASREQGAGELFF.

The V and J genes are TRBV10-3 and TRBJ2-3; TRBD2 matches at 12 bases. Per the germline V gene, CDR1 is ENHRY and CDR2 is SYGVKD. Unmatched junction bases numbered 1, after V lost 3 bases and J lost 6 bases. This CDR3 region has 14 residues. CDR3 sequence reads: CAISEGTSGDTQYF. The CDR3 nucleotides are TGTGCCATCAGTGAAGGGACTAGCGGGGATACGCAGTATTTT.

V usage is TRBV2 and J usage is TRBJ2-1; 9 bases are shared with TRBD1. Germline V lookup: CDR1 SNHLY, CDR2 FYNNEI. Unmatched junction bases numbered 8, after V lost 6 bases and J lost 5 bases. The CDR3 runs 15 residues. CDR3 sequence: CASRKGQGNHNEQFF. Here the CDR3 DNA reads TGTGCCAGCAGAAAGGGACAGGGTAACCACAATGAGCAGTTCTTC.

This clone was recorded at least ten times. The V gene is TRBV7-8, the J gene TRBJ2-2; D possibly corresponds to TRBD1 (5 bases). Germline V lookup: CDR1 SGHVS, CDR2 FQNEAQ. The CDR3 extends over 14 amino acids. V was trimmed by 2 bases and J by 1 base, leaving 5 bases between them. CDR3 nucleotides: TGTGCCAGCAGCTTACAGGGGAACACCGGGGAGCTGTTTTTT. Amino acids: CASSLQGNTGELFF.

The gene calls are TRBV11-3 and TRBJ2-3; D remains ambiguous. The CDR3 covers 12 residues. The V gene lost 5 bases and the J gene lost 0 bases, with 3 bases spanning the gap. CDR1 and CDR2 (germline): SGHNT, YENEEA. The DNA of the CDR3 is TGTGCCAGCAGCCTAAGCACAGATACGCAGTATTTT. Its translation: CASSLSTDTQYF.

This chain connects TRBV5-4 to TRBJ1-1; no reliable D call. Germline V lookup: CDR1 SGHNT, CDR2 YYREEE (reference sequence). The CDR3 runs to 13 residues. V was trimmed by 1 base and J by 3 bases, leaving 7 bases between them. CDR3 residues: CASSLTSDTEAFF. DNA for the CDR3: TGTGCCAGCAGCTTGACGAGCGACACTGAAGCTTTCTTT.

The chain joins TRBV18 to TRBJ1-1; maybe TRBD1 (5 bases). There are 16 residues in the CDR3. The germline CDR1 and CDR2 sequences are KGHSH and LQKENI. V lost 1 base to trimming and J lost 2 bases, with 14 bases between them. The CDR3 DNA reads TGTGCCAGCTCACCACTAGACGCAGGGCGAAACACTGAAGCTTTCTTT. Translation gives CASSPLDAGRNTEAFF. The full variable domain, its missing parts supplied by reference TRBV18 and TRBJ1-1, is NAGVMQNPRHLVRRRGQEARLRCSPMKGHSHVYWYRQLPEEGLKFMVYLQKENIIDESGMPKERFSAEFPKEGPSILRIQQVVRGDSAAYFCASSPLDAGRNTEAFFGQGTRLTVV.

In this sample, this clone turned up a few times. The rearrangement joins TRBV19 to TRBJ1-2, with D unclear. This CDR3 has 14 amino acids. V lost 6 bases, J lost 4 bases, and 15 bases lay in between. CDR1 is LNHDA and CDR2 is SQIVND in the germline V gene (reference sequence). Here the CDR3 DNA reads TGTGCCAGTAGCCGGGTTCAAGGAACCTATGGCTACACCTTC. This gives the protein CASSRVQGTYGYTF.

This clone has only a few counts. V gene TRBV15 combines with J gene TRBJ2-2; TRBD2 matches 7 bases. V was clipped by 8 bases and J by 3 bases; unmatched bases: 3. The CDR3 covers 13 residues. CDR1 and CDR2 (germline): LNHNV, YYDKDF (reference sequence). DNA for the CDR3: TGTGCCACCTTACGGGAGGACACCGGGGAGCTGTTTTTT. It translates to CATLREDTGELFF.

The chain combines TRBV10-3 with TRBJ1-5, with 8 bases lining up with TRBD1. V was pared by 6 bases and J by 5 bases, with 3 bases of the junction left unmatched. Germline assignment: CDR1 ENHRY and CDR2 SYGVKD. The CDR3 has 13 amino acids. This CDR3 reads CAIRDREDQPQHF. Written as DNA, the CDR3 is TGTGCCATCAGGGACAGGGAGGATCAGCCCCAGCATTTT.

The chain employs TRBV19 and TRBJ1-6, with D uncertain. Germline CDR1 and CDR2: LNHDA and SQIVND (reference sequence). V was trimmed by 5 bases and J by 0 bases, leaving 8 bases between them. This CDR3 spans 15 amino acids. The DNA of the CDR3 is TGTGCCAGTAGTGGTTTGAGCTCCTATAATTCACCCCTCCACTTT. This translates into CASSGLSSYNSPLHF. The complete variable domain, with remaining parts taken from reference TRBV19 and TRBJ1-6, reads DGGITQSPKYLFRKEGQNVTLSCEQNLNHDAMYWYRQDPGQGLRLIYYSQIVNDFQKGDIAEGYSVSREKKESFPLTVTSAQKNPTAFYLCASSGLSSYNSPLHFGNGTRLTVT.

CDR3 sequence reads: CAISRGLAGGGDTQYF. The CDR3 coding sequence is TGTGCCATCAGTCGCGGACTAGCGGGGGGGGGAGATACGCAGTATTTT. V is TRBV10-3 and J is TRBJ2-3, with 15 bases identical to TRBD2. There are 16 residues in the CDR3. The J segment lost 5 bases and the V segment lost 5 bases, leaving 5 bases of the junction unmatched. Germline V gene sequence: CDR1 ENHRY, CDR2 SYGVKD.

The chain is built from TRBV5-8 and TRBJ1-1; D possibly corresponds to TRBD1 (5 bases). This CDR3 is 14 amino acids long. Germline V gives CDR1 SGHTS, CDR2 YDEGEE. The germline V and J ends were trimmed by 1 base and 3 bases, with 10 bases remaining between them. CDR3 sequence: CASSLYGGDTEAFF. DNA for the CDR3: TGTGCCAGCAGCTTGTACGGAGGGGACACTGAAGCTTTCTTT.

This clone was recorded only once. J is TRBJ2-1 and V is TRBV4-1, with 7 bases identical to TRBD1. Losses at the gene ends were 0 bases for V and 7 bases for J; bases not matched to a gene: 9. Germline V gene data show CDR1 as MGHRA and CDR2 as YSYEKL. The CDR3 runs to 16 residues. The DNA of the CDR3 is TGCGCCAGCAGCCAAGAGAGTAACAGGGGCCTTAATGAGCAGTTCTTC. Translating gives CASSQESNRGLNEQFF.

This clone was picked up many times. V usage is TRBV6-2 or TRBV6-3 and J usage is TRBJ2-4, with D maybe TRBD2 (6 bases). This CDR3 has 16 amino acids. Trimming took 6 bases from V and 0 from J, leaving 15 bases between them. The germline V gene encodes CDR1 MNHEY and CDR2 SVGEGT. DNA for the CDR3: TGTGCCAGCAGCCCTGGAGGGAGTCTAGCCAAAAACATTCAGTACTTC. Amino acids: CASSPGGSLAKNIQYF.

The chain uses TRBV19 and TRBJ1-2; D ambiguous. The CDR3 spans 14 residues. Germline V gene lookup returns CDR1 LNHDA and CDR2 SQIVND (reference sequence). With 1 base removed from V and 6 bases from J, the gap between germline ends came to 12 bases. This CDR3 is CASSIAGPSDGYTF. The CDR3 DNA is TGTGCCAGTAGTATAGCGGGTCCTAGCGATGGCTACACCTTC.

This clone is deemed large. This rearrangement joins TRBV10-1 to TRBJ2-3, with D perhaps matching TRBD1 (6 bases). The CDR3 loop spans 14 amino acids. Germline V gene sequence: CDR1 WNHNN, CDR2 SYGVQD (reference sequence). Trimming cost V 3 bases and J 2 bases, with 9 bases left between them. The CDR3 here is CASSDGQYTDTQYF. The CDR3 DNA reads TGCGCCAGCAGTGATGGACAGTACACAGATACGCAGTATTTT.

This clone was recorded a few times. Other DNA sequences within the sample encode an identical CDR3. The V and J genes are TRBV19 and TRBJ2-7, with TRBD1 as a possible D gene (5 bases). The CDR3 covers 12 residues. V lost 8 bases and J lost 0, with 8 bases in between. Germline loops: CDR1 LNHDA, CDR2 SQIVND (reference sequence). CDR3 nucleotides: TGTGCCAGTTCCACAGGCTCCTACGAGCAGTACTTC. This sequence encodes CASSTGSYEQYF.